Listed below are T cell receptor beta chains from one sample, sequenced in a study of STAT5B mutations in CD4+ large granular lymphocyte leukemia. Measured with immunoSEQ multiplex PCR; TCRdb has only the in-frame clones, and not every one. The sample comprises over 35,000 clones, 70% to 90% of which are singletons, and around 1.2% rests with the top ten. Sequencing was done on a sample of CD4+ T cells from blood buffy coats. The receptors derive from a human donor in good health. Both conserved end residues are part of each CDR3. Each record gives: clone size, D gene, V gene, J gene, CDR3 DNA, CDR3 protein. The D gene is left open where the match is weak. Clone size, where shown, is once, few, many, or a class for clones that have expanded.

>.|TRBD1|TRBV6-5|TRBJ1-2
TGTGCCAGCAGCCCAGGGACAGGATTTTATGGCTACACCTTC
CASSPGTGFYGYTF
>.|.|TRBV5-6|TRBJ1-1
TGTGCCAGCAGCTGGGAGGCTGAAGCTTTCTTT
CASSWEAEAFF
>.|.|TRBV6-1|TRBJ1-1
TGTGCCAGTAGATTTGGACAAACGAACACTGAAGCTTTCTTT
CASRFGQTNTEAFF
>.|.|TRBV30|TRBJ2-7
TGTGCCTGGAGTGTACAAGGTCCGACGATCCCATCCGACTTC
CAWSVQGPTIPSDF
>.|.|TRBV29-1|TRBJ2-1
TGCAGCGTTGATACCGTGCGTTCCTACAATGAGCAGTTCTTC
CSVDTVRSYNEQFF
>.|.|TRBV27|TRBJ2-1
TGTGCCAGCAGTTCGGAAATAGTAGACAATGAGCAGTTCTTC
CASSSEIVDNEQFF
>.|.|TRBV18|TRBJ2-1
TGTGCCAGCTCACCACCGGCCAACTACAATGAGCAGTTCTTC
CASSPPANYNEQFF
>.|TRBD1|TRBV7-6|TRBJ2-7
TGTGCCAGCAGCCAGGGACAGGGGGGCTACGAGCAGTACTTC
CASSQGQGGYEQYF
>.|.|TRBV4-3|TRBJ2-5
TGCGCCAGCAGCCAAGAAGGCAGCCAGGGGACAGAGACCCAGTACTTC
CASSQEGSQGTETQYF
>.|.|TRBV2|TRBJ2-4
TGTGCCAGCAACATTGGGTGGGGGGACATTCAGTACTTC
CASNIGWGDIQYF
>.|TRBD2|TRBV29-1|TRBJ2-5
TGCAGCTCGACTGGGACTAGCGGACAAGAGACCCAGTACTTC
CSSTGTSGQETQYF
>.|TRBD1|TRBV5-8|TRBJ1-4
TGTGCCAGCAGCTTGGGCCAGGGGGGTGAAAAACTGTTTTTT
CASSLGQGGEKLFF
>.|TRBD2|TRBV28|TRBJ2-7
TGTGCCAGCGCCGGGGTAGCGGGCTACGAGCAGTACTTC
CASAGVAGYEQYF
>.|.|TRBV6-5|TRBJ1-3
TGTGCCACCTCCCGGGGGGCTGGAAACACCATATATTTT
CATSRGAGNTIYF
>.|TRBD1|TRBV19|TRBJ1-1
TGTGCCAGTAGTATAGGGACAGGGGGCCGAAACACTGAAGCTTTCTTT
CASSIGTGGRNTEAFF
>once|.|TRBV6-1|TRBJ2-3
TGTGCCAGCAGTGAAGCGGGGGGTGCGCAGTATTTT
CASSEAGGAQYF
>.|TRBD1|TRBV28|TRBJ2-7
TGTGCCAGCAGTAGGGACAGCTACGAGCAGTACTTC
CASSRDSYEQYF
>.|.|TRBV29-1|TRBJ2-7
TGCAGCGTTGATCGGGGCTCCTACGAGCAGTACTTC
CSVDRGSYEQYF
>.|TRBD1|TRBV2|TRBJ1-4
TGTGCCAGCAACTTGGGACAGGCAAATGAAAAACTGTTTTTT
CASNLGQANEKLFF
>.|.|TRBV19|TRBJ2-7
TGTGCCAGTAGTAGCCCAGCACGAGGGGAGGAGCAGTACTTC
CASSSPARGEEQYF
>.|TRBD1|TRBV11-1|TRBJ2-2
TGTGCCAGCAGCCCACGGAGGGACAGGGTGAGCGGGGAGCTGTTTTTT
CASSPRRDRVSGELFF
>few|.|TRBV9|TRBJ2-7
TGTGCCAGCAGTTTCCGGGACTTACCTTCCTACGAGCAGTACTTC
CASSFRDLPSYEQYF
>.|TRBD2|TRBV5-1|TRBJ2-7
TGCGCCAGCAGCTTCGCTAGCGGGGGAACCTACGAGCAGTACTTC
CASSFASGGTYEQYF
>.|.|TRBV11-3|TRBJ2-7
TGTGCCAGCAGCTTAGATCGGTGGTCCTACGAGCAGTACTTC
CASSLDRWSYEQYF
>once|TRBD2|TRBV15|TRBJ2-3
TGTGCCACGAGCCCCACTAGCGATAGCACAGATACGCAGTATTTT
CATSPTSDSTDTQYF
>.|TRBD1|TRBV5-8|TRBJ1-1
TGTGCCAGCAGCTTGTGGGGGACAGGGTCCGCGAACACTGAAGCTTTCTTT
CASSLWGTGSANTEAFF
>.|.|TRBV19|TRBJ2-7
TGTGCCAGTAGTATAGGACAGGCGAGCTCCTACGAGCAGTACTTC
CASSIGQASSYEQYF
>.|TRBD1|TRBV27|TRBJ1-1
TGTGCCAGCAGTTTCCGGACAGGCGGCACTGAAGCTTTCTTT
CASSFRTGGTEAFF
>few|.|TRBV7-9|TRBJ2-7
TGTGCCAGCAGCTTAGGTGGGGCCGGGGGTGACAACGAGCAGTACTTC
CASSLGGAGGDNEQYF
>.|TRBD1|TRBV5-1|TRBJ2-7
TGCGCCAGCAGCTACCGGACAGGGGGCGAACCCTACGAGCAGTACTTC
CASSYRTGGEPYEQYF
>.|TRBD2|TRBV10-2|TRBJ2-2
TGCGCCAGCAGGGCTAGCGGGACTTTCGCGAACACCGGGGAGCTGTTTTTT
CASRASGTFANTGELFF
>.|TRBD1|TRBV13|TRBJ2-1
TGTGCCAGCAGCCCGGACAGGCAGGCCTACAATGAGCAGTTCTTC
CASSPDRQAYNEQFF
>.|TRBD1|TRBV10-3|TRBJ1-5
TGTGCCATCAGTGGTGGACAGGGGGCGAGCAATCAGCCCCAGCATTTT
CAISGGQGASNQPQHF
>.|.|TRBV12-5|TRBJ1-2
TGTGCTAGTGGTTTTCATTTGAGCAGGGTGTATGGCTACACCTTC
CASGFHLSRVYGYTF
>once|.|TRBV11-3|TRBJ2-2
TGTGCCAGCAGCTTAGATATAAGTAGTTTGGGGACCGGGGAGCTGTTTTTT
CASSLDISSLGTGELFF
>few|.|TRBV18|TRBJ1-1
TGTGCCAGCTCACCACCGGAGGGGAGAGACACTGAAGCTTTCTTT
CASSPPEGRDTEAFF
>once|.|TRBV10-1|TRBJ2-7
TGCGCCAGCAGCCCACGTGGAGGGGGGCACGAGCAGTACTTC
CASSPRGGGHEQYF
>.|TRBD1|TRBV5-6|TRBJ2-2
TGTGCCAGCAGCTTTCCCACAGGGGGGAACACCGGGGAGCTGTTTTTT
CASSFPTGGNTGELFF
>.|.|TRBV6-4|TRBJ1-6
TGTGCCCAGCACCAAGAGTATTGGTATAATTCACCCCTCCACTTT
CAQHQEYWYNSPLHF
>.|.|TRBV7-3|TRBJ1-1
TGTGCCAGCAGCCGTCTACTGAACACTGAAGCTTTCTTT
CASSRLLNTEAFF
>.|.|TRBV7-2|TRBJ2-3
TGTGCCAGCAGCTTAGGTCAGGGTGGGGGCTCAGATACGCAGTATTTT
CASSLGQGGGSDTQYF
>.|TRBD2|TRBV2|TRBJ2-1
TGTGCCAGCAGACCCACTAGCGGGCGGGGGGGTGAGCAGTTCTTC
CASRPTSGRGGEQFF
>.|TRBD2|TRBV28|TRBJ2-1
TGTGCCAGCATCCCCCTAGCGGGAGCTGTGAATGAGCAGTTCTTC
CASIPLAGAVNEQFF